Listed here are 14 T cell receptor beta chains from one sample, sequenced in a study of response to subunit inactivated influenza vaccine (dated by TCRdb to the late 2010s). The library came from RT-PCR. The sequencer listed for this sample is Illumina HiSeq 2500. Through fastp at Q25 and MiXCR, TCRdb rebuilt clones from the public reads, retaining in-frame beta chains. For every CDR3 protein sequence, its rows merge into one entry that carries the most common genes and DNA. In all, the sample holds a few hundred thousand distinct CDR3 sequences, and around 13% of those were seen once. The ten largest clones capture around 10% of the sample. Specimen: PBMCs from blood, collected approximately 13 days after vaccination. Receptor source: a man aged 45-65 years who received an inactivated influenza vaccine. Donor details come from another sample of the same person, matched by shared clones.

The CDR3 DNA reads as TGTGCCAGCACTGCGACGGGGGGTAGCGGGGAGCTGTTTTTT. Protein product: CASTATGGSGELFF. The chain combines TRBV27 with TRBJ2-2, with 7 nucleotides matching TRBD2. V shed 7 bases, J shed 7 bases, and the junction held 9 bases outside the gene matches. Germline V lookup: CDR1 MNHEY, CDR2 SMNVEV (reference sequence). The CDR3 loop spans 14 amino acids.

This clonotype has only a few counts. The CDR3 region is CAWSAIGQGNSPLHF. CDR3 in DNA: TGTGCCTGGAGCGCCATTGGACAGGGGAATTCACCCCTCCACTTT. This chain uses TRBV30 with TRBJ1-6; 9 nucleotides agree with TRBD1. Germline trimming cut 3 bases from V and 7 bases from J; bases unmatched to any gene: 7. The CDR3 runs to 15 residues. The germline CDR1 and CDR2 sequences are GTSNPN and SVGIG (reference sequence).

The chain combines TRBV3-1 with TRBJ2-7; possibly TRBD2 for D (5 bases). Germline loops: CDR1 LGHDT, CDR2 YNNKEL (reference sequence). V lost 3 bases, J lost 1 base, and 13 bases lay in between. This CDR3 spans 15 amino acids. In nucleotides, the CDR3 is TGTGCCAGCAGCCACGGAGGCTCCCTATCCTACGAGCAGTACTTC. Its protein is CASSHGGSLSYEQYF.

The chain has TRBV20-1 and TRBJ2-1, with D uncertain. The V end was cut by 4 bases, the J end by 7 bases, with 8 bases between. The CDR3 spans 11 residues. Germline V lookup: CDR1 DFQATT, CDR2 SNEGSKA (reference sequence). This CDR3 reads CSATFRNEQFF. CDR3 in DNA: TGCAGTGCTACATTCAGGAATGAGCAGTTCTTC.

The rearrangement uses TRBV3-1 and TRBJ1-6; D perhaps matches TRBD1 (5 bases). The CDR3 covers 14 residues. CDR1 LGHDT and CDR2 YNNKEL come from the germline V gene (reference sequence). With 1 base removed from V and 5 bases from J, the gap between germline ends came to 6 bases. The CDR3 loop is CASSQARDNSPLHF. The CDR3 coding sequence is TGTGCCAGCAGCCAAGCCAGGGATAATTCACCCCTCCACTTT.

The chain uses TRBV11-2 and TRBJ2-5, with 8 nucleotides matching TRBD1. The CDR3 has 16 residues. V shed 3 bases and J 5 bases; nucleotides not matched to a gene: 11. Germline assignment: CDR1 SGHAT and CDR2 FQNNGV. In nucleotides, the CDR3 is TGTGCCAGCAGCTTTACGGGAAGGACAGGGCGGGAGACCCAGTACTTC. It is translated as CASSFTGRTGRETQYF.

The chain is built from TRBV19 and TRBJ1-2; D is uncertain. Trimming removed 3 bases from V and 9 bases from J, with 11 bases in between. The CDR3 totals 12 residues. Germline values: CDR1 LNHDA, CDR2 SQIVND (reference sequence). CDR3 region: CASSIGVQRYTF. CDR3 nucleotides: TGTGCCAGTAGTATCGGGGTTCAACGCTACACCTTC.

This clonotype was detected a few times. The rearrangement links TRBV6-1 to TRBJ1-5; 9 bases align to TRBD1. The CDR3 extends over 17 amino acids. Germline V gene lookup returns CDR1 MNHNS and CDR2 SASEGT. The J segment lost 0 bases and the V segment lost 5 bases, leaving 8 bases of the junction unmatched. In DNA, the CDR3 is TGTGCCAGCAGTCAACCTCCGGGACAGGGTAGCAATCAGCCCCAGCATTTT. Its protein product is CASSQPPGQGSNQPQHF.

This clonotype has just a few counts. The chain is built from TRBV29-1 and TRBJ2-3; 8 bases map to TRBD2. The ends lost 1 base at V and 5 bases at J; junction bases unmatched: 8. Germline V gene lookup returns CDR1 SQVTM and CDR2 ANQGSEA. This CDR3 is built from 15 residues. CDR3 sequence: CSVEGTSGGGDTQYF. In DNA, the CDR3 is TGCAGCGTTGAAGGAACTAGCGGTGGTGGAGATACGCAGTATTTT.

This clonotype was detected many times. The rearrangement joins TRBV4-3 to TRBJ2-2; the D gene could be TRBD1 or TRBD2 (6 bases each). Germline CDR1 and CDR2: LGHNA and YSLEER. The V end lost 0 bases, the J end lost 4 bases, and 12 bases lay between the germline ends. The CDR3 has 16 amino acids. CDR3 residues: CASSQDWGAGTGELFF. CDR3 nucleotide sequence: TGCGCCAGCAGCCAAGATTGGGGGGCCGGCACCGGGGAGCTGTTTTTT.

This clonotype turned up a few times. The chain combines TRBV6-1 with TRBJ2-7; no clear D. The germline V gene encodes CDR1 MNHNS and CDR2 SASEGT. This CDR3 has 15 amino acids. Trimming stripped 5 bases from V and 3 bases from J, with 17 bases between. In DNA, the CDR3 is TGTGCCAGCAGTCCCCCCCCCACAGCATACTACGAGCAGTACTTC. Residues: CASSPPPTAYYEQYF.

There are a few counts of this clonotype. The chain carries TRBV7-8 and TRBJ2-2; D unclear. The CDR3 has 14 amino acids. Germline CDR1 reads SGHVS; CDR2 reads FQNEAQ. V was cut by 3 bases and J by 6 bases, with 11 bases left in between. CDR3 in DNA: TGTGCCAGCAGCTTCCAGACGGTTGCCGGGGAGCTGTTTTTT. Residues: CASSFQTVAGELFF.

V usage is TRBV25-1 and J usage is TRBJ2-5, with a possible D match to TRBD2 (6 bases). The CDR3 is 14 amino acids. The V end lost 2 bases, the J end lost 5 bases, and 12 bases lay between the germline ends. Germline CDR1 is MGHDK and CDR2 is SYGVNS. The CDR3 sequence: CASSERREVETQYF. In DNA, the CDR3 is TGTGCCAGCAGTGAACGGAGGGAAGTGGAGACCCAGTACTTC.

This clonotype was seen only a few times. The rearrangement uses TRBV7-2 and TRBJ2-7; 10 positions agree with TRBD1. The CDR3 has 16 residues. Germline V gene data show CDR1 as SGHTA and CDR2 as FQGNSA. Trimming at V came to 0 bases and at J to 3 bases, leaving 5 bases not matched to a gene. CDR3: CASSLAGQGGFYEQYF. The CDR3 coding sequence is TGTGCCAGCAGCTTAGCCGGACAGGGGGGATTCTACGAGCAGTACTTC. Full variable domain (outside the CDR3, taken from reference TRBV7-2 and TRBJ2-7): GAGVSQSPSNKVTEKGKDVELRCDPISGHTALYWYRQSLGQGLEFLIYFQGNSAPDKSGLPSDRFSAERTGGSVSTLTIQRTQQEDSAVYLCASSLAGQGGFYEQYFGPGTRLTVT.